These 6 T cell receptor beta chains were sequenced from one sample in a study of long-term antiretroviral therapy in people with HIV. Assay version v3.0 of immunoSEQ was used, and it was run at survey level. Measured with immunoSEQ multiplex PCR; TCRdb has only the in-frame clones, and not every one. Here the sample spans some 21,000 clones, around 77% being singletons. Source: unsorted PBMCs, taken less than 1.8 years before starting antiretroviral therapy. The receptor set was obtained from a middle-aged woman with HIV.

V is TRBV18 and J is TRBJ2-3, with D possibly TRBD2 on 6 matching bases. The CDR3 length is 13 residues. Trimming removed 3 bases from V and 6 bases from J, with 10 bases in between. Germline values: CDR1 KGHSH, CDR2 LQKENI. The CDR3 sequence: CASSPSAGDTQYF. DNA for the CDR3: TGTGCCAGCTCACCCTCCGCGGGGGATACGCAGTATTTT.

The chain's CDR3 is CAWSFPAEYTDTQYF. The CDR3 DNA reads as TGTGCCTGGAGTTTCCCAGCCGAATACACAGATACGCAGTATTTT. The J gene is TRBJ2-3, the V gene TRBV30; D not resolved. The CDR3 loop spans 15 amino acids. Trimming pared 2 bases from V and 2 bases from J, leaving 14 bases between. CDR1 and CDR2 (germline): GTSNPN, SVGIG (reference sequence). The entire variable domain, with the rest obtained from reference TRBV30 and TRBJ2-3, is as follows: SQTIHQWPATLVQPVGSPLSLECTVEGTSNPNLYWYRQAAGRGLQLLFYSVGIGQISSEVPQNLSASRPQDRQFILSSKKLLLSDSGFYLCAWSFPAEYTDTQYFGPGTRLTVL.

This chain links TRBV19 with TRBJ1-1; D is unresolved. Trimming removed 7 bases at V and 0 bases at J, with 15 bases between. CDR1 and CDR2 from the germline V gene are LNHDA and SQIVND (reference sequence). The CDR3 contains 15 residues. The CDR3 sequence: CASTTKVGVNTEAFF. CDR3 in DNA: TGTGCCAGTACCACTAAGGTTGGGGTGAACACTGAAGCTTTCTTT.

The J gene is TRBJ2-7, the V gene TRBV6-1; D not certain. Germline CDR1 and CDR2: MNHNS and SASEGT. V lost 6 bases and J lost 0, with 9 bases in between. The CDR3 runs 13 residues. CDR3 sequence reads: CASRVESSYEQYF. CDR3 nucleotide sequence: TGTGCCAGCAGGGTCGAAAGCTCCTACGAGCAGTACTTC.

The rearrangement links TRBV15 to TRBJ1-1; unclear D gene. The CDR3 consists of 15 residues. Trimming stripped 1 base from V and 0 bases from J, with 9 bases between. The germline CDR1 and CDR2 sequences are LNHNV and YYDKDF (reference sequence). DNA for the CDR3: TGTGCCACCAGCAGAGTGAGGGCGATGAACACTGAAGCTTTCTTT. It is translated as CATSRVRAMNTEAFF.

The rearrangement links TRBV7-9 to TRBJ2-7; TRBD2 matches 8 bases. This CDR3 has 14 residues. Unmatched junction bases numbered 5, after V lost 5 bases and J lost 2 bases. In germline, CDR1 is SEHNR, CDR2 FQNEAQ (reference sequence). CDR3 protein: CASSPGRAPYEQYF. The CDR3 DNA sequence: TGTGCCAGCAGCCCCGGGAGGGCCCCCTACGAGCAGTACTTC.